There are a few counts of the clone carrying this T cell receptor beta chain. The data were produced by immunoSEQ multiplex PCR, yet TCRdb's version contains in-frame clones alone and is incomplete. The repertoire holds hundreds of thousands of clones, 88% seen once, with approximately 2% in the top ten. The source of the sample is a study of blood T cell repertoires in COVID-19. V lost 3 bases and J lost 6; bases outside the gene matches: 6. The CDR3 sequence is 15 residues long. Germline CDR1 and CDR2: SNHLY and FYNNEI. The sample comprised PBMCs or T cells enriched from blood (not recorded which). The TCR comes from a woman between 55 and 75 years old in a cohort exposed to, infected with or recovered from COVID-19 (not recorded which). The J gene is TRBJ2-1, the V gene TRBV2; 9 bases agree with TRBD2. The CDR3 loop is CASSDEVAGVNEQFF. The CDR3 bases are TGTGCCAGCAGTGACGAGGTAGCGGGAGTCAATGAGCAGTTCTTC.